Listed below are T cell receptor beta chains from one sample, sequenced in a study of OX40 agonist ivuxolimab in advanced cancers. Only in-frame clones appear in the TCRdb table, and some are missing; sequencing was by immunoSEQ multiplex PCR. The table shows about 89,000 clones, with about 88% occurring only once. The sample consisted of CD4+ or CD8+ T cells sorted from blood, taken in a trial of the OX40 agonist ivuxolimab. The receptors stem from an adult with an advanced solid tumor such as melanoma, head and neck, liver or kidney cancer. Each CDR3 is given with its conserved first and last residue. Each record gives: D gene, clone size, J gene, V gene, CDR3 DNA, CDR3 protein. A D gene is named only where the DNA matches it firmly. Some rows mark clone size as missing; the rest say once, few, many or name a class of expanded clone.

D gene: TRBD1
clone size: NA
J gene: TRBJ2-1
V gene: TRBV13
CDR3 DNA: TGTGCCAGCAGATCGGGATCGGGACAGCCCCTACGCGATGAGCAGTTCTTC
CDR3 protein: CASRSGSGQPLRDEQFF

D gene: NA
clone size: once
J gene: TRBJ1-4
V gene: TRBV5-1
CDR3 DNA: TGCGCCAGCAGCTTGGTCGGCGGAGGTGATGAAAAACTGTTTTTT
CDR3 protein: CASSLVGGGDEKLFF

D gene: NA
clone size: NA
J gene: TRBJ2-7
V gene: TRBV28
CDR3 DNA: TGTGCCAGCAAAAGTCCCTACGAGCAGTACTTC
CDR3 protein: CASKSPYEQYF

D gene: NA
clone size: few
J gene: TRBJ1-5
V gene: TRBV2
CDR3 DNA: TGTGCCAGCAGTGGGTCAGGAGATCAGCCCCAGCATTTT
CDR3 protein: CASSGSGDQPQHF

D gene: NA
clone size: NA
J gene: TRBJ1-3
V gene: TRBV19
CDR3 DNA: TGTGCCAGTACCGTAGGTCTCCTCCACTCTGGAAACACCATATATTTT
CDR3 protein: CASTVGLLHSGNTIYF

D gene: NA
clone size: NA
J gene: TRBJ1-4
V gene: TRBV19
CDR3 DNA: TGTGCCAGTAGTATCGGGCAGAATAATGAAAAACTGTTTTTT
CDR3 protein: CASSIGQNNEKLFF

D gene: TRBD1
clone size: NA
J gene: TRBJ2-7
V gene: TRBV5-4
CDR3 DNA: TGTGCCAGCAGCTTGAACGGCAGGGGGCCTAGTTACGAGCAGTACTTC
CDR3 protein: CASSLNGRGPSYEQYF

D gene: NA
clone size: NA
J gene: TRBJ2-7
V gene: TRBV6-1
CDR3 DNA: TGTGCCAGCAGTGAACAGGGGGGCTACGAGCAGTACTTC
CDR3 protein: CASSEQGGYEQYF

D gene: TRBD1
clone size: NA
J gene: TRBJ1-2
V gene: TRBV4-1
CDR3 DNA: TGCGCCAGCAGCCAGAGGGACAGTTTCGTCTATGGCTACACCTTC
CDR3 protein: CASSQRDSFVYGYTF

D gene: TRBD2
clone size: NA
J gene: TRBJ2-5
V gene: TRBV11-2
CDR3 DNA: TGTGCCAGCAGCTTAGAGGTCGCCGGGGGGGAGACCCAGTACTTC
CDR3 protein: CASSLEVAGGETQYF

D gene: NA
clone size: NA
J gene: TRBJ2-2
V gene: TRBV7-8
CDR3 DNA: TGTGCCAGCAGCCTGGAACAGACCTCGAACACCGGGGAGCTGTTTTTT
CDR3 protein: CASSLEQTSNTGELFF

D gene: NA
clone size: NA
J gene: TRBJ1-2
V gene: TRBV27
CDR3 DNA: TGTGCCAGCAGTTTGGGGGAGCCCTATGGCTACACCTTC
CDR3 protein: CASSLGEPYGYTF

D gene: TRBD1
clone size: NA
J gene: TRBJ1-2
V gene: TRBV5-1
CDR3 DNA: TGCGCCAGCAGCGTCGACAGGGCGGGCTACACCTTC
CDR3 protein: CASSVDRAGYTF

D gene: NA
clone size: NA
J gene: TRBJ1-2
V gene: TRBV2
CDR3 DNA: TGTGCCAGCAGTGAAGCAGTGGACGGTGGCTACACCTTC
CDR3 protein: CASSEAVDGGYTF